The 19 T cell receptor beta chains below were found in one sample sequenced in a study of shared clonotypes between healthy human individuals. Produced via immunoSEQ multiplex PCR; TCRdb's table is partial and in-frame only. The sample contains some 1.5 million clones, over 95% of which appear only once. Input material: naive CD4+ T cells sorted from blood. As for subset: CD45RA+ positively selected. All receptors come from a man aged 25 to 40 in good health.

The rearrangement links TRBV2 to TRBJ1-4; no firm D call. V shed 8 bases and J shed 2 bases, with 9 bases lying between them. CDR3 size: 13 residues. The V gene's germline CDR1 is SNHLY and CDR2 FYNNEI. CDR3: CASVGRTNEKLFF. CDR3 coding DNA: TGTGCCAGCGTAGGGAGGACTAATGAAAAACTGTTTTTT.

The chain uses TRBV7-9 and TRBJ1-4, with D perhaps matching TRBD1 (6 bases). Trimming removed 5 bases at V and 6 bases at J, with 16 bases between. The CDR3 has 15 amino acids. Germline V lookup: CDR1 SEHNR, CDR2 FQNEAQ (reference sequence). In DNA form, the CDR3 reads TGTGCCAGCAGCACAACCTCAGGGGTGCATGAAAAACTGTTTTTT. It is translated as CASSTTSGVHEKLFF.

The chain recombines TRBV6-6 with TRBJ2-7; TRBD2 matches 10 bases. With V trimmed by 4 bases and J by 3 bases, 6 bases remained unmatched. Germline lookup yields CDR1 MNHNY and CDR2 SVGAGI (reference sequence). The CDR3 runs 15 residues. The CDR3 loop is CASSSPGTSDYEQYF. CDR3 bases: TGTGCCAGCAGTTCCCCCGGGACTAGCGACTACGAGCAGTACTTC.

The chain has TRBV4-3 and TRBJ2-1, with D possibly matching TRBD2 (6 bases). There are 15 residues in the CDR3. Trimming removed 1 base from V and 0 bases from J, with 7 bases in between. Germline CDR1 and CDR2: LGHNA and YSLEER. The CDR3 DNA reads TGCGCCAGCAGCCAAGCGGAGGGCTCCTACAATGAGCAGTTCTTC. Translated, it gives CASSQAEGSYNEQFF.

Note on this clone: Sequence at one end of the junction differs from germline and may be a read error. This chain connects TRBV2 to TRBJ2-7; D unresolved. This CDR3 region has 15 residues. Looked up from germline, CDR1 is SNHLY and CDR2 is FYNNEI. The DNA for the CDR3 is TGTGCCAGCAGTGAAGTGCCGAAGAGTTCCTTCGAGCAGTACTTC. It is translated as CASSEVPKSSFEQYF.

The chain uses TRBV7-2 and TRBJ2-7, with 16 nucleotides matching TRBD2. The CDR3 is 16 residues long. CDR1 and CDR2 from the germline V gene are SGHTA and FQGNSA. J gave up 6 bases and V 1 base, and 3 bases lay outside the gene matches. This CDR3 is CASSLDGTSGRGEQYF. CDR3 nucleotides: TGTGCCAGCAGCTTAGATGGGACTAGCGGGAGGGGCGAGCAGTACTTC.

V usage is TRBV5-1 and J usage is TRBJ2-7; D is possibly TRBD1 or TRBD2 (5 bases each). This CDR3 contains 16 residues. The V gene's germline CDR1 is SGHRS and CDR2 YFSETQ. Trimming left V 0 bases short and J 0 bases short, with 13 bases between. CDR3 sequence (DNA): TGCGCCAGCAGCTTGGGCCCGTCAGGGAGCTCCTACGAGCAGTACTTC. This gives the protein CASSLGPSGSSYEQYF.

The genes are TRBV27 and TRBJ2-3, with D perhaps TRBD1 (6 bases). V lost 5 bases, J lost 1 base, and 10 bases lay in between. Germline V CDR1 and CDR2: MNHEY, SMNVEV (reference sequence). This CDR3 is built from 14 residues. The CDR3 sequence: CASSKQGGTDTQYF. Here the CDR3 DNA reads TGTGCCAGCAGTAAACAGGGAGGCACAGATACGCAGTATTTT.

V usage is TRBV6-1 and J usage is TRBJ1-2; TRBD1 aligns across 8 bases. Trimming removed 11 bases from V and 7 bases from J; junction bases left unmatched: 18. The CDR3 sequence is 15 residues long. Germline V gene data show CDR1 as MNHNS and CDR2 as SASEGT. The CDR3 spells CAASPYGTGTGGYTF. Here the CDR3 DNA reads TGTGCCGCATCGCCCTACGGGACCGGGACAGGTGGCTACACCTTC.

The rearrangement joins TRBV5-5 to TRBJ2-3; 10 bases are shared with TRBD2. There are 18 residues in the CDR3. V was clipped by 4 bases and J by 4 bases; unmatched bases: 15. Germline lookup yields CDR1 SGHKS and CDR2 YYEKEE (reference sequence). The CDR3 DNA follows: TGTGCCAGCAGCGGGGGAGGGGCTAGCGGGAGTATCCCAGATACGCAGTATTTT. As protein: CASSGGGASGSIPDTQYF.

The chain employs TRBV30 and TRBJ2-7; D might be TRBD1 (6 bases). The germline gives CDR1 GTSNPN, CDR2 SVGIG (reference sequence). Trimming shortened V by 0 bases and J by 1 base, and 10 bases separated the two germline ends. This CDR3 is built from 14 residues. The CDR3 coding sequence is TGTGCCTGGAGTGTAACAGGGAGATCCTACGAGCAGTACTTC. It yields the protein CAWSVTGRSYEQYF.

The V gene is TRBV19, the J gene TRBJ2-2, with 9 positions matching TRBD2. There are 16 residues in the CDR3. V lost 7 bases, J lost 4 bases, and 10 bases stayed unmatched. CDR1 is LNHDA and CDR2 is SQIVND in the germline V gene (reference sequence). As DNA, the CDR3 is TGTGCCAGTATCGGTGCGGGAGGGCCGAGCACCGGGGAGCTGTTTTTT. Its protein is CASIGAGGPSTGELFF.

This clone was recorded once. The rearrangement joins TRBV19 to TRBJ2-2; 9 bases fit TRBD2. Germline V gene sequence: CDR1 LNHDA, CDR2 SQIVND (reference sequence). V was clipped by 6 bases and J by 6 bases; unmatched bases: 5. The CDR3 is 14 amino acids. The CDR3 sequence is CASRREGLPGELFF. DNA for the CDR3: TGTGCCAGTAGGCGGGAGGGTTTGCCCGGGGAGCTGTTTTTT.

The chain recombines TRBV5-6 with TRBJ1-5; D is uncertain. In germline, CDR1 is SGHDT, CDR2 YYEEEE. The CDR3 spans 13 residues. V was clipped by 0 bases and J by 4 bases, with 5 bases between them. In nucleotides, the CDR3 is TGTGCCAGCAGCTTGGGCAAGAATCAGCCCCAGCATTTT. It codes for CASSLGKNQPQHF.

The chain has TRBV4-1 and TRBJ2-2, with 8 bases that match TRBD2. Trimming cost V 3 bases and J 2 bases; bases outside gene matches: 14. The CDR3 totals 19 residues. The germline V gene has CDR1 MGHRA and CDR2 YSYEKL. The CDR3 here is CASSHLTGSGRPNTGELFF. The DNA for the CDR3 is TGCGCCAGCAGCCATCTTACTGGGAGCGGGAGACCAAACACCGGGGAGCTGTTTTTT.

The rearrangement joins TRBV4-1 to TRBJ2-3, with a possible D match to TRBD1 (6 bases). Germline V gives CDR1 MGHRA, CDR2 YSYEKL. This CDR3 comprises 15 residues. V lost 1 base and J lost 1, with 9 bases in between. CDR3 protein: CASSQAQGRTDTQYF. CDR3 nucleotides: TGCGCCAGCAGCCAAGCTCAGGGGCGCACAGATACGCAGTATTTT.

V is TRBV9 and J is TRBJ2-1; D is tentatively TRBD1 or TRBD2 (6 bases each). V lost 6 bases, J lost 2 bases, and 18 bases lay in between. This CDR3 region has 16 residues. Germline V gene lookup returns CDR1 SGDLS and CDR2 YYNGEE. CDR3 loop: CASTAGGGLPYNEQFF. For the CDR3, the DNA is TGTGCCAGCACCGCTGGAGGGGGGCTTCCCTACAATGAGCAGTTCTTC.

The chain couples TRBV9 to TRBJ2-7; 8 bases are shared with TRBD1. Germline CDR1 and CDR2: SGDLS and YYNGEE. The CDR3 is 16 amino acids. The ends lost 1 base at V and 2 bases at J; junction bases unmatched: 8. The CDR3 nucleotides are TGTGCCAGCAGCGTATTTGCTCAGGGGGCTGCCTACGAGCAGTACTTC. It yields the protein CASSVFAQGAAYEQYF.

This chain joins TRBV10-3 and TRBJ2-7; no clear D. Per germline, CDR1 ENHRY and CDR2 SYGVKD. The CDR3 consists of 13 residues. V was pared by 0 bases and J by 7 bases, with 10 bases between. CDR3 amino acids: CAISESPSGEQYF. The CDR3 DNA reads as TGTGCCATCAGTGAGTCCCCTTCCGGGGAGCAGTACTTC.